This T cell receptor (beta chain) was sequenced in a study of breast tumors, draining lymph nodes, adjacent tissues. This clonotype was observed many times. V shed 4 bases and J shed 6 bases, with 19 bases lying between them. The CDR3 runs to 15 residues. CDR1 and CDR2 (germline): LGHDT, YNNKEL (reference sequence). TCRdb processed the multiplex PCR reads anew with MiXCR; each CDR3 protein has one entry. The table lists 45,000 to 65,000 distinct CDR3 sequences, 35% to 50% of them singletons. V usage is TRBV3-1 and J usage is TRBJ2-7; a weak D match, TRBD1 (6 bases). Sequencing was carried out using breast tumor tissue. The source is a female donor with breast cancer. Some clones in this sample may be carry-over from other donors' samples. The CDR3 loop reads CASSLTRPYRAEQYF. CDR3 coding DNA: TGTGCCAGCAGCCTAACGAGGCCTTACAGGGCCGAGCAGTACTTC.